The T cell receptor (beta chain) described here comes from a study of CD8+CD57+ T cells in acquired aplastic anemia. Across the study: CD4+ and CD8+ cells, once sorted, gave DNA averaging about 3 ug. Study-level findings and limits: Patients did not significantly differ from controls in CD8+ Simpson's diversity. Patients and controls shared just under 30 CD8+ CDR3 sequences.

On this clonotype: Its target is unknown.

It was genomic DNA that served as the template for profiling TCR beta VDJ and CDR3. TCRdb analysed the reads with MiXCR anew, one entry per CDR3 protein. The sample has approximately 190,000 distinct CDR3 sequences, over 60% seen once. CDR1 and CDR2 from the germline V gene are SEHNR and FQNEAQ (reference sequence). The V gene lost 2 bases and the J gene lost 1 base, with 11 bases spanning the gap. This CDR3 is 15 amino acids long. This receptor was taken from a human donor with severe aplastic anemia or a healthy control (not recorded which). The gene calls are TRBV7-9 and TRBJ1-2, with D perhaps TRBD1 (5 bases). The sequenced sample consisted of sorted CD4+, CD8+, or CD8+CD57+ T cells (not recorded which) from PBMCs. CDR3 sequence reads: CASSLSPGVNYGYTF. Written as DNA, the CDR3 is TGTGCCAGCAGCTTAAGTCCGGGGGTTAACTATGGCTACACCTTC.